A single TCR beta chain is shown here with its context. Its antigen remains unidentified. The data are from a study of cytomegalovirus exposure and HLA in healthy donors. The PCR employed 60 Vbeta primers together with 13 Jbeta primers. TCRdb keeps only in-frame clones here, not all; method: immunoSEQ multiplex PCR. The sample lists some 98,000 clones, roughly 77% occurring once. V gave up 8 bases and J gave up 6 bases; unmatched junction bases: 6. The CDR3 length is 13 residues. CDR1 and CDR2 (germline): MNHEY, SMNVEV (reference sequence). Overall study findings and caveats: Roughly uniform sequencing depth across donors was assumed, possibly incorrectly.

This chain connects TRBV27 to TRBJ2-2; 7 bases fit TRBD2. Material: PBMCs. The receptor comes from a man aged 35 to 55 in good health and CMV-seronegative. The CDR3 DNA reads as TGTGCCAGCCGGGGAGGGCTAGCCGGGGAGCTGTTTTTT. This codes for CASRGGLAGELFF.